This T cell receptor beta chain derives from a study of blood T cell repertoires in COVID-19. Study-wide background: Samples taken during acute and convalescent COVID-19 were collected in the United States, Italy and Spain.

CDR1 and CDR2 from the germline V gene are LGHNA and YSLEER. The V gene lost 4 bases and the J gene lost 3 bases, with 8 bases spanning the gap. This CDR3 has 13 residues. Profiling relied on immunoSEQ multiplex PCR, and the TCRdb table lists in-frame clones only, not all of them. The sample consists of 110,000 to 150,000 clones, approximately 80% of them appearing once. This sequence joins TRBV4-3 and TRBJ2-3; the D is unclear. The receptor was derived from a man between 50 and 59 years old who had recovered from COVID-19. Source material: PBMCs or T cells enriched from blood (not recorded which). The CDR3 is CASSPRETDTQYF. CDR3 in DNA: TGCGCCAGCAGCCCAAGAGAAACAGATACGCAGTATTTT.